The 20 T cell receptor beta chains reported below all come from one sample, sequenced in a study of radiation and T cells in renal cell carcinoma. Described time point: blood 4 weeks post-SBRT, at nephrectomy. As to treatment: 15 Gy SBRT to primary tumor, nephrectomy 4 weeks later. Sequencing used immunoSEQ multiplex PCR; TCRdb keeps in-frame clones, though not all of them. The sample records 150,000 to 200,000 clones, about nine tenths being singletons. The source was blood, collected from a patient whose treatment included radiotherapy and nephrectomy. The receptors shown here come from a woman aged 50 to 60 with renal cell carcinoma.

The rearrangement uses TRBV7-8 and TRBJ2-1; 7 bases map to TRBD2. This CDR3 is built from 16 residues. Germline lookup yields CDR1 SGHVS and CDR2 FQNEAQ. V dropped 1 base and J dropped 12; count of bases not matched to a gene: 15. The CDR3 sequence is CASSLGRRAGKDLQFF. Written as DNA, the CDR3 is TGTGCCAGCAGCTTAGGGCGGCGAGCGGGGAAGGATTTGCAGTTCTTC. The variable domain in full, with the rest retrieved from reference TRBV7-8 and TRBJ2-1, is GAGVSQSPRYKVAKRGQDVALRCDPISGHVSLFWYQQALGQGPEFLTYFQNEAQLDKSGLPSDRFFAERPEGSVSTLKIQRTQQEDSAVYLCASSLGRRAGKDLQFFGPGTRLTVL.

The rearrangement links TRBV7-6 to TRBJ2-1; 10 nucleotides match TRBD1. CDR1 SGHVS and CDR2 FNYEAQ come from the germline V gene. The CDR3 is made up of 14 amino acids. V shed 5 bases, J shed 4 bases, and the junction held 2 bases outside the gene matches. CDR3 nucleotides: TGTGCCAGCAGCGCGGGACAGGGGTACAATGAGCAGTTCTTC. This encodes CASSAGQGYNEQFF.

The chain joins TRBV27 to TRBJ1-2; tentative D call: TRBD1 (5 bases). The CDR3 contains 12 residues. Germline V lookup: CDR1 MNHEY, CDR2 SMNVEV (reference sequence). V lost 5 bases, J lost 7 bases, and 11 bases lay in between. CDR3 nucleotide sequence: TGTGCCAGCAGTCCAGGGAATACTGGCTACACCTTC. Residues: CASSPGNTGYTF.

The chain links TRBV30 to TRBJ1-1; 7 nucleotides agree with TRBD1. The germline gives CDR1 GTSNPN, CDR2 SVGIG (reference sequence). CDR3 size: 12 residues. Trimming at V came to 4 bases and at J to 5 bases, leaving 4 bases not matched to a gene. The CDR3 sequence is CAWKYRGTEAFF. For the CDR3, the DNA is TGTGCCTGGAAATACAGGGGTACTGAAGCTTTCTTT.

The chain is built from TRBV9 and TRBJ1-1; no reliable D call. Germline CDR1 reads SGDLS; CDR2 reads YYNGEE. V gave up 0 bases and J gave up 1 base, with 16 bases separating them. The CDR3 is 17 amino acids. This CDR3 is CASSVEPVVDGNTEAFF. In DNA form, the CDR3 reads TGTGCCAGCAGCGTAGAGCCTGTTGTGGACGGGAACACTGAAGCTTTCTTT.

V and J are TRBV20-1 and TRBJ2-7; D perhaps matches TRBD1 (5 bases). Germline lookup yields CDR1 DFQATT and CDR2 SNEGSKA (reference sequence). Trimming shortened V by 8 bases and J by 2 bases, and 10 bases separated the two germline ends. This CDR3 is 11 amino acids long. Here the CDR3 reads CSWGLAYEQYF. The CDR3 nucleotides read TGCAGTTGGGGCCTGGCCTACGAGCAGTACTTC.

V gene TRBV7-8 combines with J gene TRBJ1-2, with 7 bases that match TRBD1. The CDR3 spans 16 residues. V trimming: 1 base; J trimming: 3 bases; junction bases outside the gene matches: 8. The germline V gene encodes CDR1 SGHVS and CDR2 FQNEAQ. This CDR3 is CASSLGRDSFHYGYTF. In DNA, the CDR3 is TGTGCCAGCAGCTTAGGACGGGACAGTTTTCACTATGGCTACACCTTC.

The chain has TRBV19 and TRBJ2-3; either TRBD1 or TRBD2 may fit D (5 bases each). Trimming removed 4 bases from V and 0 bases from J, with 8 bases in between. The CDR3 is 14 amino acids. Per germline, CDR1 LNHDA and CDR2 SQIVND (reference sequence). The CDR3 sequence: CASSTGASTDTQYF. In DNA form, the CDR3 reads TGTGCCAGTAGTACCGGGGCTAGCACAGATACGCAGTATTTT.

V usage is TRBV4-2 and J usage is TRBJ2-1, with D possibly being TRBD2 (5 bases). Trimming pared 1 base from V and 5 bases from J, leaving 9 bases between. The CDR3 covers 14 residues. The germline V gene encodes CDR1 LGHNA and CDR2 YNFKEQ. Here the CDR3 DNA reads TGTGCCAGCAGCCAAGTGTCAGCGGACAATGAGCAGTTCTTC. Its translation: CASSQVSADNEQFF.

The chain recombines TRBV5-4 with TRBJ2-7; the D is unclear. Germline V gene sequence: CDR1 SGHNT, CDR2 YYREEE (reference sequence). The CDR3 runs 12 residues. V was clipped by 0 bases and J by 9 bases, with 10 bases between them. CDR3 loop: CASSLGTARQYF. The CDR3 nucleotides are TGTGCCAGCAGCTTGGGAACCGCGAGGCAGTACTTC. Looking up the rest from reference TRBV5-4 and TRBJ2-7 gives the full variable domain: ETGVTQSPTHLIKTRGQQVTLRCSSQSGHNTVSWYQQALGQGPQFIFQYYREEENGRGNFPPRFSGLQFPNYSSELNVNALELDDSALYLCASSLGTARQYFGPGTRLTVT.

This rearrangement joins TRBV6-1 to TRBJ1-5; D not resolved. The CDR3 has 12 amino acids. The germline gives CDR1 MNHNS, CDR2 SASEGT. The V end was cut by 7 bases, the J end by 6 bases, with 10 bases between. The CDR3 sequence: CASKRESQPQHF. CDR3 DNA sequence: TGTGCCAGCAAAAGGGAGTCTCAGCCCCAGCATTTT.

As to this clone: Other DNA sequences within the sample encode an identical CDR3. For the CDR3, the DNA is TGTGCCAGCAGCGTAGGTCCCGGGGAGCTGTTTTTT. Its protein product is CASSVGPGELFF. This rearrangement joins TRBV9 to TRBJ2-2; no firm D call. This CDR3 is 12 amino acids long. The V gene's germline CDR1 is SGDLS and CDR2 YYNGEE. With 0 bases removed from V and 6 bases from J, the gap between germline ends came to 3 bases.

V gene TRBV2 combines with J gene TRBJ1-4, with TRBD1 identical over 9 bases. The J segment lost 7 bases and the V segment lost 7 bases, leaving 7 bases of the junction unmatched. This CDR3 spans 14 amino acids. CDR1 and CDR2 from the germline V gene are SNHLY and FYNNEI. CDR3: CASNFRDRVEKLFF. The CDR3 nucleotides are TGTGCCAGCAACTTCCGGGACAGGGTTGAAAAACTGTTTTTT.

The V and J genes are TRBV9 and TRBJ2-1; D might be TRBD1 (6 bases). The length of the CDR3 is 13 residues. Germline CDR1 is SGDLS and CDR2 is YYNGEE. The V and J ends lost 2 bases and 9 bases respectively, with 12 bases between them. In nucleotides, the CDR3 is TGTGCCAGCAGCGTTCGGACAGCCACTGAGCAGTTCTTC. This gives the protein CASSVRTATEQFF. Full variable domain (missing parts from reference TRBV9 and TRBJ2-1): DSGVTQTPKHLITATGQRVTLRCSPRSGDLSVYWYQQSLDQGLQFLIQYYNGEERAKGNILERFSAQQFPDLHSELNLSSLELGDSALYFCASSVRTATEQFFGPGTRLTVL.

The V gene is TRBV14, the J gene TRBJ1-3, with no clear D. Between the trimmed V and J ends, which lost 4 bases and 3 bases, there was a span of 13 bases. The CDR3 has 15 amino acids. Germline loops: CDR1 SGHDN, CDR2 FVKESK. CDR3 DNA sequence: TGTGCCAGCAGCCTTTGGGGAGGAGATGGAAACACCATATATTTT. The encoded protein is CASSLWGGDGNTIYF.

There are a few counts of this clone. The chain carries TRBV18 and TRBJ1-1; D gene uncertain. Trimming pared 3 bases from V and 3 bases from J, leaving 11 bases between. The CDR3 consists of 14 residues. Germline V gives CDR1 KGHSH, CDR2 LQKENI. The CDR3 DNA sequence: TGTGCCAGCTCACCCCCCGGACGGGACACTGAAGCTTTCTTT. Translation gives CASSPPGRDTEAFF.

The V call is TRBV9, the J call TRBJ2-5; TRBD2 matches 11 bases. The V gene end was trimmed by 0 bases and the J gene end by 5 bases; junction bases not matched to a gene: 6. CDR1 and CDR2 from the germline V gene are SGDLS and YYNGEE. This CDR3 region has 16 residues. The CDR3 DNA reads as TGTGCCAGCAGCGTAGATAGCGGGGGGGCCCGGGAGACCCAGTACTTC. It specifies CASSVDSGGARETQYF.

The sample holds a few counts of this clone. The J gene is TRBJ1-2, the V gene TRBV6-1; D unclear. This CDR3 has 15 amino acids. The germline gives CDR1 MNHNS, CDR2 SASEGT. Trimming stripped 2 bases from V and 0 bases from J, with 10 bases between. CDR3 sequence reads: CASSEFGKPNYGYTF. The CDR3 nucleotides are TGTGCCAGCAGTGAATTTGGTAAGCCTAACTATGGCTACACCTTC.

V is TRBV14 and J is TRBJ2-1; D ambiguous. CDR1 SGHDN and CDR2 FVKESK come from the germline V gene. This CDR3 contains 14 residues. V dropped 0 bases and J dropped 6 bases, with 9 bases sitting between them. The CDR3 DNA is TGTGCCAGCAGCCAAGACTCGCAGGTCAATGAGCAGTTCTTC. Its protein is CASSQDSQVNEQFF.

This clone was picked up a small number of times. The chain carries TRBV4-1 and TRBJ2-7; no clear D gene. CDR3 length: 13 amino acids. Trimming cost V 3 bases and J 1 base, with 7 bases left between them. The germline gives CDR1 MGHRA, CDR2 YSYEKL. In nucleotides, the CDR3 is TGCGCCAGCAGCCAGATGCTTTCCTACGAGCAGTACTTC. Translation gives CASSQMLSYEQYF.